This T cell receptor (beta chain) is from a study of shared clonotypes between healthy human individuals. Sequencing used immunoSEQ multiplex PCR; TCRdb keeps in-frame clones, though not all of them. Among 2 million or so clones listed, roughly 94% were seen once. Cells designated naive CD8 were CD45RO-negative and were positively selected for CCR7, with terminally differentiated effector memory CD45RA+ cells excluded. Germline CDR1 is MGHRA and CDR2 is YSYEKL. V lost 2 bases and J lost 0, with 11 bases in between. The CDR3 has 15 residues. The source is a man younger than 35 in good health. The material sequenced was naive CD8+ T cells sorted from blood. The rearrangement links TRBV4-1 to TRBJ2-7; no definite D call. The CDR3 region is CASSQHLGSSYEQYF. CDR3 in DNA: TGCGCCAGCAGCCAACATCTGGGAAGCTCCTACGAGCAGTACTTC.